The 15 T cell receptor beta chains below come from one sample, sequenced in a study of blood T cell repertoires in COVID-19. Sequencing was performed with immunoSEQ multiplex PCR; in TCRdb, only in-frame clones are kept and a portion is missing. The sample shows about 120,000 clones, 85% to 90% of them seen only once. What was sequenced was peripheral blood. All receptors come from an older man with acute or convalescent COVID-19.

CDR3 in amino acids: CASSPPLNTEAFF. The CDR3 coding sequence is TGTGCCAGCAGTCCTCCGTTGAACACTGAAGCTTTCTTT. This rearrangement joins TRBV6-6 to TRBJ1-1, with D unresolved. Germline V gives CDR1 MNHNY, CDR2 SVGAGI (reference sequence). Trimming removed 5 bases from V and 0 bases from J, with 7 bases in between. The CDR3 consists of 13 residues.

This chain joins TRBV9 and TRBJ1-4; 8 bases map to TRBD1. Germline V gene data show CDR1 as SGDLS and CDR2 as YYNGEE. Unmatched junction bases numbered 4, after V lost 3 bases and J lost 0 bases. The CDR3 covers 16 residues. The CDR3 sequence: CASSANRGSTNEKLFF. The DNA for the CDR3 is TGTGCCAGCAGCGCGAACAGGGGGTCAACTAATGAAAAACTGTTTTTT.

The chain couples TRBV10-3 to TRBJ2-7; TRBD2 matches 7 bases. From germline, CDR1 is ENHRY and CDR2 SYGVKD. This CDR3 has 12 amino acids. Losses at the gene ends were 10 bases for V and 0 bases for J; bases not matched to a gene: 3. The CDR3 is CATLADSYEQYF. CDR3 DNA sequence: TGTGCCACCCTAGCGGACTCCTACGAGCAGTACTTC.

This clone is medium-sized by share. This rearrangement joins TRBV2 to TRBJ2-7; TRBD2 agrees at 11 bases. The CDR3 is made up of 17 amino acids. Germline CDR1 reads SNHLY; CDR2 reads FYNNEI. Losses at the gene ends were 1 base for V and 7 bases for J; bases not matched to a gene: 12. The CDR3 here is CASSEGPLAGGNREQYF. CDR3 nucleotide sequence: TGTGCCAGCAGTGAAGGACCCCTAGCGGGGGGCAACAGGGAGCAGTACTTC.

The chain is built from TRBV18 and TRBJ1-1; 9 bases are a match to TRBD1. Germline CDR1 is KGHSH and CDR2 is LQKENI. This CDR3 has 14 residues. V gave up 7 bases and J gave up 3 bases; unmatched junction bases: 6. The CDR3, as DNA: TGTGCCAGCTTCGACAGGGGGGGGGACACTGAAGCTTTCTTT. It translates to CASFDRGGDTEAFF.

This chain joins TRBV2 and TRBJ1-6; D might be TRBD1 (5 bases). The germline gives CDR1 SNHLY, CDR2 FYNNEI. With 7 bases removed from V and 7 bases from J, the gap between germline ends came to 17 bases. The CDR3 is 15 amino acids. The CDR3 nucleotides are TGTGCCAGCAAAACAGAGGACAACCCCAATTCACCCCTCCACTTT. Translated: CASKTEDNPNSPLHF.

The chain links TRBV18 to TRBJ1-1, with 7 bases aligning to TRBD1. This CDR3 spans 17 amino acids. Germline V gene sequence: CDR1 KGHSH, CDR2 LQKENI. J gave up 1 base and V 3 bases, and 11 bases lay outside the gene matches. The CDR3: CASSPLRGRSENTEAFF. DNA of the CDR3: TGTGCCAGCTCACCTTTAAGGGGGCGGAGCGAGAACACTGAAGCTTTCTTT.

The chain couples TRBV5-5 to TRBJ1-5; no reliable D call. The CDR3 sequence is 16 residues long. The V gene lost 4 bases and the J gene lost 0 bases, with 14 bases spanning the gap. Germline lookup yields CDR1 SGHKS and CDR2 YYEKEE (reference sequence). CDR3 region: CASSLASSSSNQPQHF. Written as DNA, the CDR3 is TGTGCCAGCAGCCTGGCCTCGAGTTCTAGCAATCAGCCCCAGCATTTT.

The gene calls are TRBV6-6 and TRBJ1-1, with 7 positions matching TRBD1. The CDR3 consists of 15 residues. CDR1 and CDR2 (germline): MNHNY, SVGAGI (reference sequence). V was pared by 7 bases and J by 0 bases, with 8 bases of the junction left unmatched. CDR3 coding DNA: TGTGCCAGCACAGGGGGGCAGGGTTTGAACACTGAAGCTTTCTTT. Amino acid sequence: CASTGGQGLNTEAFF.

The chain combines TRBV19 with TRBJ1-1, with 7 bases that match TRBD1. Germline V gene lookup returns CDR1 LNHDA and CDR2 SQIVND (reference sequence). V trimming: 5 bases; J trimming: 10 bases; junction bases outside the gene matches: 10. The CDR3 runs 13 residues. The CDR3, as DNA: TGTGCCAGTAGTTCGCAGGGGCAGGGGGTAGCTTTCTTT. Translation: CASSSQGQGVAFF.

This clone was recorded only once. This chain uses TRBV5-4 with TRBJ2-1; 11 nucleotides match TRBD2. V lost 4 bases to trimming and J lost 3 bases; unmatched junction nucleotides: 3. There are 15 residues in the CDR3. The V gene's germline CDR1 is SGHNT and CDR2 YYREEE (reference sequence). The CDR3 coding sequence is TGTGCCAGCAGCACTAGCGGGGGCAACTACAATGAGCAGTTCTTC. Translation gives CASSTSGGNYNEQFF.

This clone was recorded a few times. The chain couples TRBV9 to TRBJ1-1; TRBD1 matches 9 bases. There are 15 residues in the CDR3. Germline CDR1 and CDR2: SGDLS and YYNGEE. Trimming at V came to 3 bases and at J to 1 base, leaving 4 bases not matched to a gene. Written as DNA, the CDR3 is TGTGCCAGCAGCGGGACAGGGGTTCGGAACACTGAAGCTTTCTTT. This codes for CASSGTGVRNTEAFF.

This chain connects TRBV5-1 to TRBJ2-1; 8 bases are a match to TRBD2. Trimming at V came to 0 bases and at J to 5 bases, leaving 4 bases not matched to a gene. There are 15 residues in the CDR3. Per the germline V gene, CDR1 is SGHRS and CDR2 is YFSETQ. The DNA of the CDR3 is TGCGCCAGCAGCTTGGCTACTAGCGGAAACAATGAGCAGTTCTTC. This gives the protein CASSLATSGNNEQFF.

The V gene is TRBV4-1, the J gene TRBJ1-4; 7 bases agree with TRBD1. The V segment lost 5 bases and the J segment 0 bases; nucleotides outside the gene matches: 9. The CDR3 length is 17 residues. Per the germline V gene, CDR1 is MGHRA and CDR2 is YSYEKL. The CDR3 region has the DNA TGCGCCAGCAGCAGGGGGCCGTTGTATGCAACTAATGAAAAACTGTTTTTT. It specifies CASSRGPLYATNEKLFF.

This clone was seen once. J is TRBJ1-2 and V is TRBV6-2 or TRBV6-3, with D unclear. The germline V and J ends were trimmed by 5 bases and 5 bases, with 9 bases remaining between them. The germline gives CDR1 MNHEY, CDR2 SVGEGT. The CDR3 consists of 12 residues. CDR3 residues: CASSQILYGYTF. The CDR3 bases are TGTGCCAGCAGTCAGATACTATATGGCTACACCTTC.